These T cell receptor beta chains were read from a single sample in a study of blood T cell repertoires in COVID-19. Profiling relied on immunoSEQ multiplex PCR, and the TCRdb table lists in-frame clones only, not all of them. The sample contains a few hundred thousand clones, roughly four fifths of which appear only once. Sequencing was performed on PBMCs or T cells enriched from blood (not recorded which). These receptors came from a woman aged 45-65 years who had recovered from COVID-19. Both conserved end residues are part of each CDR3. D genes are given only for firm matches. Rows may omit the clone size; those that give it use once, few, many or a size class.

TRBV6-1,-,TRBJ2-7,-,CASSEGLLGRYEQYF,TGTGCCAGCAGTGAAGGCCTCCTTGGCCGCTACGAGCAGTACTTC
TRBV29-1,TRBD1,TRBJ2-7,-,CSVSTGAAYEQYF,TGCAGCGTCTCGACAGGGGCGGCCTACGAGCAGTACTTC
TRBV27,-,TRBJ1-2,-,CASSLSPQNYGYTF,TGTGCCAGCAGTTTATCCCCACAAAACTATGGCTACACCTTC
TRBV5-8,-,TRBJ2-1,-,CASSLAGVSYNEQFF,TGTGCCAGCAGCTTGGCAGGGGTATCCTACAATGAGCAGTTCTTC
TRBV4-3,-,TRBJ2-1,once,CASSQVALAGNEQFF,TGCGCCAGCAGCCAAGTCGCACTAGCTGGCAATGAGCAGTTCTTC
TRBV7-9,-,TRBJ2-7,many,CASSQGQREQYF,TGTGCCAGCAGCCAGGGACAACGCGAGCAGTACTTC
TRBV5-6,TRBD2,TRBJ2-7,-,CASSLEGLGLYEQYF,TGTGCCAGCAGCTTGGAGGGACTAGGACTTTACGAGCAGTACTTC
TRBV6-5,-,TRBJ2-1,few,CASWGEFAHNEQFF,TGTGCCAGCTGGGGGGAGTTTGCCCACAATGAGCAGTTCTTC
TRBV30,TRBD1,TRBJ1-1,-,CAWSIDRGFTEAFF,TGTGCCTGGAGCATAGACAGGGGTTTCACTGAAGCTTTCTTT
TRBV6-1,TRBD1,TRBJ1-2,-,CASSEAGTGDYGYTF,TGTGCCAGCAGTGAAGCCGGGACAGGTGACTATGGCTACACCTTC
TRBV7-8,-,TRBJ1-6,once,CASSLVRDYNSPLHF,TGTGCCAGCAGCTTAGTCAGGGACTATAATTCACCCCTCCACTTT
TRBV14,TRBD2,TRBJ2-3,-,CASSPSGRGFYTQYF,TGTGCCAGCAGCCCGAGCGGGAGGGGGTTCTATACGCAGTATTTT
TRBV19,-,TRBJ2-3,-,CASSHRDSEDTQYF,TGTGCCAGCTCCCACAGGGATTCTGAAGATACGCAGTATTTT
TRBV18,-,TRBJ1-1,-,CASSPPGWGGNTEAFF,TGTGCCAGCTCACCACCGGGATGGGGGGGGAACACTGAAGCTTTCTTT
TRBV5-6,TRBD2,TRBJ2-7,-,CASSLGLAASYEQYF,TGTGCCAGCAGCTTGGGACTAGCGGCCTCCTACGAGCAGTACTTC
TRBV5-6,-,TRBJ1-6,-,CASSSTGRNSPLHF,TGTGCCAGCAGCTCCACAGGTCGAAATTCACCCCTCCACTTT
TRBV12-2,-,TRBJ2-7,-,CASRLAGSGRSPPYEQYF,TGTGCAAGTCGCTTAGCGGGTAGCGGGAGGTCCCCGCCTTACGAGCAGTACTTC
TRBV3-1/TRBV3-2,-,TRBJ1-1,once,CASSWQGNTEAFF,TGTGCCAGCAGCTGGCAGGGGAACACTGAAGCTTTCTTT
TRBV15,-,TRBJ2-2,-,CATSEKPGSNTGELFF,TGTGCCACCAGCGAGAAGCCGGGGTCGAACACCGGGGAGCTGTTTTTT
TRBV13,TRBD2,TRBJ2-5,few,CASSLEAGVGETQYF,TGTGCCAGCAGCTTAGAGGCGGGAGTAGGAGAGACCCAGTACTTC
TRBV27,-,TRBJ1-1,-,CASSYLSNTEAFF,TGTGCCAGCAGCTACTTATCGAACACTGAAGCTTTCTTT
TRBV27,-,TRBJ1-2,few,CASSPPGQIYGYTF,TGTGCCAGCAGTCCCCCCGGACAGATCTATGGCTACACCTTC
TRBV9,-,TRBJ2-1,once,CASSTGFPGNEQFF,TGTGCCAGCAGCACCGGGTTCCCGGGCAATGAGCAGTTCTTC
TRBV19,TRBD1,TRBJ1-2,-,CASRQGIYGYTF,TGTGCCAGTAGACAGGGGATCTATGGCTACACCTTC